The 23 T cell receptor beta chains reported below all come from one sample, sequenced in a study of T cells in localized non-small cell lung cancer. Repertoires were generated with immunoSEQ multiplex PCR, while TCRdb's copy carries only in-frame clones and drops some. The sample holds around 8,600 clones, 87% seen once. The source was peripheral blood, collected before any cancer treatment. The receptors were gathered from a male donor aged 60 or over with stage III lung adenocarcinoma.

The V gene is TRBV7-9, the J gene TRBJ2-1; 7 nucleotides agree with TRBD2. V lost 3 bases and J lost 5; bases outside the gene matches: 4. Germline CDR1 and CDR2: SEHNR and FQNEAQ (reference sequence). The CDR3 is 14 amino acids. The CDR3 nucleotides are TGTGCCAGCAGCTTTGAGACTAGCAACAATGAGCAGTTCTTC. Its protein is CASSFETSNNEQFF.

This clone was observed a handful of times. The J gene is TRBJ1-1, the V gene TRBV9; unclear D gene. The CDR3 runs to 15 residues. Per the germline V gene, CDR1 is SGDLS and CDR2 is YYNGEE. Deletions cut 0 bases from V and 2 bases from J, with 11 bases between. The CDR3 coding sequence is TGTGCCAGCAGCGTAGACGGTGGAGCTAACACTGAAGCTTTCTTT. It is translated as CASSVDGGANTEAFF.

This chain joins TRBV5-4 and TRBJ2-2, with a tentative D call TRBD1 (6 bases). This CDR3 is 15 amino acids long. Germline-derived CDR1 and CDR2 are SGHNT and YYREEE (reference sequence). Trimming stripped 1 base from V and 7 bases from J, with 14 bases between. CDR3 in DNA: TGTGCCAGCAGCTTGAGGGGGTTAGGTATCGGGGAGCTGTTTTTT. Translating gives CASSLRGLGIGELFF.

This sequence joins TRBV28 and TRBJ2-4, with 13 nucleotides matching TRBD2. This CDR3 spans 17 amino acids. Trimming at V came to 4 bases and at J to 0 bases, leaving 3 bases not matched to a gene. The germline CDR1 and CDR2 sequences are MDHEN and SYDVKM. CDR3 region: CASSSGLAGLAKNIQYF. CDR3 nucleotides: TGTGCCAGCAGTTCGGGACTAGCGGGACTAGCCAAAAACATTCAGTACTTC.

The chain uses TRBV5-6 and TRBJ2-1; D may be TRBD1 (6 bases). Germline loops: CDR1 SGHDT, CDR2 YYEEEE. The CDR3 sequence is 15 residues long. Trimming removed 2 bases at V and 7 bases at J, with 16 bases between. CDR3 amino acids: CASSFGLTGMNEQFF. CDR3 bases: TGTGCCAGCAGCTTCGGACTTACAGGGATGAATGAGCAGTTCTTC.

This chain links TRBV9 with TRBJ2-5, with D perhaps TRBD2 (6 bases). The CDR3 extends over 15 amino acids. In germline, CDR1 is SGDLS, CDR2 YYNGEE. V was pared by 2 bases and J by 8 bases, with 19 bases between. The CDR3 bases are TGTGCCAGCAGCGTCCGGGGGAGCTTGGGAGAAACCCAGTACTTC. This codes for CASSVRGSLGETQYF.

The CDR3 DNA reads TGTGCCTGGAGTTATCCGGGATTTAAAAATCAGCCCCAGCATTTT. Residues: CAWSYPGFKNQPQHF. The rearrangement uses TRBV30 and TRBJ1-5; D remains unclear. The length of the CDR3 is 15 residues. V was pared by 2 bases and J by 4 bases, with 15 bases between. Germline V gene lookup returns CDR1 GTSNPN and CDR2 SVGIG (reference sequence).

This chain joins TRBV6-1 and TRBJ1-2, with 7 bases lining up with TRBD1. There are 16 residues in the CDR3. Per germline, CDR1 MNHNS and CDR2 SASEGT. V lost 0 bases, J lost 2 bases, and 6 bases stayed unmatched. CDR3 in amino acids: CASSEASGTVNYGYTF. Here the CDR3 DNA reads TGTGCCAGCAGTGAAGCCTCCGGGACAGTAAACTATGGCTACACCTTC.

This clone appeared a few times. This is likely a read error, given that the CDR3 carries no conserved phenylalanine or tryptophan at its end. The limits of the CDR3 on the DNA are not certain, so only TCRdb's listed CDR3 is given. This rearrangement joins TRBV6-4 to TRBJ2-2; the DNA was not compared with TRBD1, the D call given in the table. A total of 9 residues make up the CDR3, ends included. The germline V gene encodes CDR1 MRHNA and CDR2 SNTAGT. CDR3: CASSKPGQS.

The rearrangement links TRBV4-2 to TRBJ2-3; 12 bases map to TRBD2. CDR3 length equals 13 residues. V shed 4 bases, J shed 10 bases, and the junction held 3 bases outside the gene matches. CDR1 is LGHNA, CDR2 YNFKEQ, per germline. CDR3 in DNA: TGTGCCAGCAGCCGGACTAGCGGGGATCCGCAGTATTTT. Its translation is CASSRTSGDPQYF.

V gene TRBV9 combines with J gene TRBJ2-3; weak D call: TRBD1 (5 bases). There are 16 residues in the CDR3. V gave up 0 bases and J gave up 2 bases, with 13 bases separating them. Germline CDR1 SGDLS, CDR2 YYNGEE. CDR3 loop: CASSVAAGRSTDTQYF. DNA for the CDR3: TGTGCCAGCAGCGTAGCTGCAGGGCGCTCCACAGATACGCAGTATTTT.

The chain carries TRBV15 and TRBJ1-5, with a possible D match to TRBD1 (5 bases). The ends were cut back, 0 bases at V and 1 base at J, with 13 bases in the middle. Germline loops: CDR1 LNHNV, CDR2 YYDKDF (reference sequence). The CDR3 is 17 residues long. The CDR3 sequence: CATSRDAGRRSNQPQHF. As DNA, the CDR3 is TGTGCCACCAGCAGAGACGCAGGGCGAAGGAGCAATCAGCCCCAGCATTTT.

This clone came up once. The chain combines TRBV2 with TRBJ1-3; no reliable D call. Germline CDR1 SNHLY, CDR2 FYNNEI. V was trimmed by 7 bases and J by 0 bases, leaving 13 bases between them. The CDR3 has 15 residues. CDR3 sequence (DNA): TGTGCCAGCAACCCGGACGTTACCTCTGGAAACACCATATATTTT. Residues: CASNPDVTSGNTIYF.

The rearrangement links TRBV4-2 to TRBJ1-2; 7 nucleotides align to TRBD1. Trimming removed 4 bases from V and 8 bases from J; junction bases left unmatched: 13. The CDR3 loop spans 15 amino acids. Germline CDR1 is LGHNA and CDR2 is YNFKEQ. CDR3 in amino acids: CASSPAGQTHMGYTF. DNA of the CDR3: TGTGCCAGCAGCCCGGCGGGACAGACCCATATGGGCTACACCTTC.

This clone was recorded once. J is TRBJ1-1 and V is TRBV6-5; D ambiguous. V gave up 2 bases and J gave up 2 bases, with 12 bases separating them. Germline loops: CDR1 MNHEY, CDR2 SVGAGI. There are 15 residues in the CDR3. DNA for the CDR3: TGTGCCAGCAGTTACGCGGCGACACTTAACACTGAAGCTTTCTTT. Encoded protein: CASSYAATLNTEAFF.

The rearrangement uses TRBV19 and TRBJ2-7; TRBD2 matches at 7 bases. With 5 bases clipped from V and 3 bases from J, the junction kept 7 bases outside the gene matches. CDR1 and CDR2 from the germline V gene are LNHDA and SQIVND (reference sequence). This CDR3 comprises 14 residues. The CDR3 loop is CASSAGDSNYEQYF. The CDR3 DNA follows: TGTGCCAGTAGTGCGGGGGACTCCAACTACGAGCAGTACTTC.

The V call is TRBV9, the J call TRBJ2-1, with 7 bases lining up with TRBD1. CDR1 is SGDLS and CDR2 is YYNGEE in the germline V gene. CDR3 length: 15 amino acids. J gave up 4 bases and V 0 bases, and 4 bases lay outside the gene matches. The chain's CDR3 is CASSVGDRVYNEQFF. The CDR3 coding sequence is TGTGCCAGCAGCGTAGGTGACAGGGTATACAATGAGCAGTTCTTC. Filled out from reference TRBV9 and TRBJ2-1, the complete variable domain reads DSGVTQTPKHLITATGQRVTLRCSPRSGDLSVYWYQQSLDQGLQFLIQYYNGEERAKGNILERFSAQQFPDLHSELNLSSLELGDSALYFCASSVGDRVYNEQFFGPGTRLTVL.

This clone appeared a few times. The rearrangement links TRBV11-2 to TRBJ2-1; maybe TRBD2 (6 bases). Deletions cut 1 base from V and 2 bases from J, with 9 bases between. CDR1 and CDR2 (germline): SGHAT, FQNNGV. This CDR3 contains 15 residues. CDR3 bases: TGTGCCAGCAGCTTAGCGGGCGGGGCCTACAATGAGCAGTTCTTC. Translation gives CASSLAGGAYNEQFF.

This clone was detected only once. V and J are TRBV18 and TRBJ1-2; possibly TRBD1 for D (5 bases). Trimming left V 3 bases short and J 0 bases short, with 14 bases between. CDR1 is KGHSH and CDR2 is LQKENI in the germline V gene. The CDR3 covers 16 residues. In nucleotides, the CDR3 is TGTGCCAGCTCACCGTCAGGGACCTATGCTAACTATGGCTACACCTTC. Translated: CASSPSGTYANYGYTF.

The V call is TRBV11-3, the J call TRBJ2-5, with 9 bases identical to TRBD2. With V trimmed by 3 bases and J by 3 bases, 5 bases remained unmatched. Germline assignment: CDR1 SGHNT and CDR2 YENEEA. This CDR3 comprises 15 residues. The CDR3, as DNA: TGTGCCAGCAGCTTCGGGCTAGCGGGAAAAGAGACCCAGTACTTC. It yields the protein CASSFGLAGKETQYF.

The chain joins TRBV5-1 to TRBJ2-3; 11 nucleotides align to TRBD2. The V gene's germline CDR1 is SGHRS and CDR2 YFSETQ. CDR3 size: 16 residues. V lost 0 bases, J lost 4 bases, and 4 bases stayed unmatched. CDR3 region: CASSLALAGGSDTQYF. Written as DNA, the CDR3 is TGCGCCAGCAGCTTGGCCCTAGCGGGAGGATCAGATACGCAGTATTTT.

The chain joins TRBV2 to TRBJ2-5; 8 nucleotides agree with TRBD1. Germline assignment: CDR1 SNHLY and CDR2 FYNNEI. The CDR3 has 14 residues. V was pared by 4 bases and J by 5 bases, with 6 bases of the junction left unmatched. CDR3 in amino acids: CASSADRGLETQYF. The CDR3 bases are TGTGCCAGCAGTGCCGACAGGGGACTGGAGACCCAGTACTTC.

Here the CDR3 DNA reads TGCGCCAGCAGCCCCTCGCCTGGGGCCAACGTCCTGACTTTC. It is translated as CASSPSPGANVLTF. This rearrangement joins TRBV5-1 to TRBJ2-6; unclear D gene. Trimming cost V 4 bases and J 2 bases, with 7 bases left between them. The CDR3 sequence is 14 residues long. CDR1 is SGHRS, CDR2 YFSETQ, per germline.